One and the same sample provided the 22 T cell receptor beta chains below, sequenced in a study of a mutant IDH1 vaccine in newly diagnosed glioma. Measured with immunoSEQ multiplex PCR; TCRdb has only the in-frame clones, and not every one. The sample holds tens of thousands of clones, less than 85% seen once. Time point here: week 47, end of study. Every vaccine dose comprised 300 ug of mutant IDH1 20-mer peptide plus topical imiquimod. Their recognized antigens are unknown. The sample was PBMCs, taken from a glioma patient whose treatment included an IDH1 peptide vaccine. These receptor sequences come from a man between 18 and 29 years old with glioma. Some clones in this sample may be carry-over from other donors' samples.

J is TRBJ2-2 and V is TRBV30, with 9 bases lining up with TRBD1. The CDR3 spans 19 residues. CDR1 and CDR2 (germline): GTSNPN, SVGIG (reference sequence). V trimming: 3 bases; J trimming: 5 bases; junction bases outside the gene matches: 19. CDR3: CAWRHKQTPGTGKTGELFF. The CDR3 region has the DNA TGTGCCTGGAGACACAAACAAACCCCCGGGACAGGGAAGACCGGGGAGCTGTTTTTT.

V is TRBV2 and J is TRBJ1-2, with 9 bases lining up with TRBD1. The CDR3 is 18 residues long. Trimming cost V 2 bases and J 0 bases; bases outside gene matches: 10. CDR1 is SNHLY and CDR2 is FYNNEI in the germline V gene. The chain's CDR3 is CASSEWRQGVDSNYGYTF. CDR3 in DNA: TGTGCCAGCAGTGAATGGAGACAGGGGGTAGACTCTAACTATGGCTACACCTTC.

V gene TRBV7-9 combines with J gene TRBJ1-1, with no clear D. From germline, CDR1 is SEHNR and CDR2 FQNEAQ (reference sequence). Trimming pared 2 bases from V and 1 base from J, leaving 8 bases between. The CDR3 contains 14 residues. Here the CDR3 reads CASSLIWRNTEAFF. Written as DNA, the CDR3 is TGTGCCAGCAGCTTAATATGGAGGAACACTGAAGCTTTCTTT.

The rearrangement uses TRBV7-9 and TRBJ2-7; tentatively, D is TRBD1 (6 bases). The CDR3 runs to 12 residues. V lost 5 bases to trimming and J lost 3 bases, with 8 bases between them. Germline CDR1 SEHNR, CDR2 FQNEAQ (reference sequence). This CDR3 is CASSQTGYEQYF. CDR3 bases: TGTGCCAGCAGCCAGACAGGCTACGAGCAGTACTTC.

This chain joins TRBV9 and TRBJ1-1; maybe TRBD1 (5 bases). CDR1 and CDR2 (germline): SGDLS, YYNGEE. Trimming removed 5 bases from V and 0 bases from J, with 11 bases in between. This CDR3 has 14 residues. This chain's CDR3 is CASRPFRVNTEAFF. The CDR3, as DNA: TGTGCCAGCAGACCTTTCAGGGTGAACACTGAAGCTTTCTTT. Supplemented by reference TRBV9 and TRBJ1-1, the full variable domain reads DSGVTQTPKHLITATGQRVTLRCSPRSGDLSVYWYQQSLDQGLQFLIQYYNGEERAKGNILERFSAQQFPDLHSELNLSSLELGDSALYFCASRPFRVNTEAFFGQGTRLTVV.

The chain is built from TRBV5-6 and TRBJ1-1; D gene unclear. V was trimmed by 0 bases and J by 4 bases, leaving 16 bases between them. This CDR3 has 16 residues. Germline V lookup: CDR1 SGHDT, CDR2 YYEEEE. The CDR3 is CASSLVEEGGITEAFF. DNA of the CDR3: TGTGCCAGCAGCTTGGTGGAAGAGGGCGGGATCACTGAAGCTTTCTTT.

The chain links TRBV25-1 to TRBJ1-2; D perhaps matches TRBD1 (5 bases). CDR1 is MGHDK, CDR2 SYGVNS, per germline. V was clipped by 3 bases and J by 8 bases, with 10 bases between them. CDR3 size: 12 residues. Here the CDR3 DNA reads TGTGCCAGCAGTGACTCCTGGGGGGGCTACACCTTC. It encodes CASSDSWGGYTF.

This clone was recorded only once. CDR3 amino acids: CASSTLGERRNQPQHF. The CDR3 DNA is TGTGCCAGTAGCACCCTGGGGGAACGGCGCAATCAGCCCCAGCATTTT. The chain couples TRBV19 to TRBJ1-5; D might be TRBD1 (5 bases). V lost 6 bases to trimming and J lost 2 bases, with 17 bases between them. Germline lookup yields CDR1 LNHDA and CDR2 SQIVND (reference sequence). This CDR3 has 16 residues.

The V and J genes are TRBV19 and TRBJ1-2, with D unclear. The CDR3 sequence is 14 residues long. Looked up from germline, CDR1 is LNHDA and CDR2 is SQIVND (reference sequence). The V end lost 4 bases, the J end lost 4 bases, and 13 bases lay between the germline ends. CDR3 sequence reads: CASSRADTTYGYTF. The CDR3 bases are TGTGCCAGTAGTAGGGCAGATACAACCTATGGCTACACCTTC.

This clone turned up a few times. The V call is TRBV2, the J call TRBJ1-1; D gene unclear. This CDR3 spans 14 amino acids. Germline V gene sequence: CDR1 SNHLY, CDR2 FYNNEI. V lost 1 base, J lost 1 base, and 7 bases lay in between. Here the CDR3 reads CASSEEGRNTEAFF. The DNA of the CDR3 is TGTGCCAGCAGTGAAGAGGGAAGGAACACTGAAGCTTTCTTT. The whole variable domain, remainder taken from reference TRBV2 and TRBJ1-1, is EPEVTQTPSHQVTQMGQEVILRCVPISNHLYFYWYRQILGQKVEFLVSFYNNEISEKSEIFDDQFSVERPDGSNFTLKIRSTKLEDSAMYFCASSEEGRNTEAFFGQGTRLTVV.

The CDR3 DNA reads TGCGCCAGCAGCCGCCTTCCTTCCTACGAGCAGTACTTC. Its translation is CASSRLPSYEQYF. This chain joins TRBV5-1 and TRBJ2-7; D remains unclear. The CDR3 has 13 residues. Germline values: CDR1 SGHRS, CDR2 YFSETQ. The V gene lost 4 bases and the J gene lost 1 base, with 9 bases spanning the gap.

The chain couples TRBV10-3 to TRBJ1-5; perhaps TRBD1 as D (6 bases). Germline V CDR1 and CDR2: ENHRY, SYGVKD. V was clipped by 4 bases and J by 6 bases, with 16 bases between them. The CDR3 covers 15 residues. CDR3 sequence: CAISATAGAGQPQHF. The CDR3 DNA reads TGTGCCATCAGTGCGACGGCGGGGGCAGGTCAGCCCCAGCATTTT.

V gene TRBV5-5 combines with J gene TRBJ1-6; D is undetermined. The CDR3 loop spans 13 amino acids. The germline V gene has CDR1 SGHKS and CDR2 YYEKEE (reference sequence). Trimming took off 4 bases at V and 5 bases at J, with 7 bases between the two ends. The DNA for the CDR3 is TGTGCCAGCAGCATCACAAATAATTCACCCCTCCACTTT. Amino acids: CASSITNNSPLHF.

This clone was counted only a few times. The chain recombines TRBV30 with TRBJ1-2, with D possibly matching TRBD1 (5 bases). The CDR3 consists of 13 residues. Trimming pared 7 bases from V and 8 bases from J, leaving 20 bases between. Germline V lookup: CDR1 GTSNPN, CDR2 SVGIG (reference sequence). CDR3 DNA sequence: TGTGCCTTTGCCCGGGACCGCCCAATAGGCTACACCTTC. Translating gives CAFARDRPIGYTF.

This clone was counted a few times. CDR3 in DNA: TGTGCTAGTGGTTTGGCACAGGGAAGTTTGTCACCCCTCCACTTT. This gives the protein CASGLAQGSLSPLHF. The chain links TRBV12-5 to TRBJ1-6, with D maybe TRBD1 (6 bases). There are 15 residues in the CDR3. Trimming cost V 1 base and J 10 bases, with 14 bases left between them. Germline V gene sequence: CDR1 LGHNT, CDR2 FRNRAP.

A few counts support this clone. The chain combines TRBV27 with TRBJ1-1; no clear D. V was clipped by 5 bases and J by 0 bases, with 19 bases between them. The CDR3 is 17 residues long. Germline CDR1 MNHEY, CDR2 SMNVEV (reference sequence). The CDR3 region is CASSHQWGQPLNTEAFF. In DNA form, the CDR3 reads TGTGCCAGCAGTCACCAGTGGGGTCAGCCTCTGAACACTGAAGCTTTCTTT.

V and J are TRBV6-5 and TRBJ2-4, with a possible D match to TRBD1 (5 bases). Trimming stripped 6 bases from V and 1 base from J, with 10 bases between. The germline CDR1 and CDR2 sequences are MNHEY and SVGAGI. The CDR3 runs 14 residues. CDR3 nucleotides: TGTGCCAGCAGCTTTGCAGGGGCCAAAAACATTCAGTACTTC. Translation gives CASSFAGAKNIQYF.

The rearrangement joins TRBV7-8 to TRBJ2-5; 7 nucleotides match TRBD2. With 1 base clipped from V and 1 base from J, the junction kept 6 bases outside the gene matches. The CDR3 is 16 residues long. Looked up from germline, CDR1 is SGHVS and CDR2 is FQNEAQ. The CDR3 region has the DNA TGTGCCAGCAGCTTAGGGCCGGGGGGTACCCAAGAGACCCAGTACTTC. The encoded protein is CASSLGPGGTQETQYF. Combining the CDR3 with reference TRBV7-8 and TRBJ2-5 gives the whole variable domain GAGVSQSPRYKVAKRGQDVALRCDPISGHVSLFWYQQALGQGPEFLTYFQNEAQLDKSGLPSDRFFAERPEGSVSTLKIQRTQQEDSAVYLCASSLGPGGTQETQYFGPGTRLLVL.

The chain has TRBV5-1 and TRBJ1-4; the D gene is possibly TRBD1 (5 bases). With 7 bases removed from V and 7 bases from J, the gap between germline ends came to 14 bases. The CDR3 sequence is 13 residues long. CDR1 and CDR2 from the germline V gene are SGHRS and YFSETQ. The CDR3 region is CASGRGEGEKLFF. CDR3 nucleotide sequence: TGCGCCAGCGGCCGAGGGGAAGGTGAAAAACTGTTTTTT.

This chain connects TRBV5-1 to TRBJ1-1; D not certain. This CDR3 comprises 14 residues. The V end lost 5 bases, the J end lost 0 bases, and 11 bases lay between the germline ends. Per the germline V gene, CDR1 is SGHRS and CDR2 is YFSETQ. The CDR3 is CASRSTGMNTEAFF. The DNA of the CDR3 is TGCGCCAGCAGGTCCACGGGGATGAACACTGAAGCTTTCTTT.

The chain combines TRBV14 with TRBJ2-7, with D perhaps TRBD1 (6 bases). Germline V gene data show CDR1 as SGHDN and CDR2 as FVKESK. Deletions cut 4 bases from V and 4 bases from J, with 17 bases between. CDR3 length: 15 amino acids. CDR3 sequence: CASSPSTPGEYEQYF. The DNA of the CDR3 is TGTGCCAGCAGCCCCTCAACCCCAGGGGAATACGAGCAGTACTTC.

The chain combines TRBV4-2 with TRBJ2-3; D might be TRBD2 (6 bases). The V and J ends lost 4 bases and 2 bases respectively, with 13 bases between them. The CDR3 consists of 15 residues. Germline loops: CDR1 LGHNA, CDR2 YNFKEQ. The CDR3 DNA reads TGTGCCAGCAGCCTTCCGGGGGATCCCACAGATACGCAGTATTTT. As protein: CASSLPGDPTDTQYF.